This is a list of T cell receptor beta chains from one sample in a study of cytomegalovirus exposure and HLA in healthy donors. This table comes from immunoSEQ multiplex PCR, and its TCRdb copy is limited to in-frame clones, with some not included. The table includes under 50,000 clones, about 72% detected once. Sample: PBMCs. The receptors here all came from a man younger than 40 in good health and CMV-seronegative. Each CDR3 is given with its conserved first and last residue. D genes are given only for firm matches. Rows give clone size only sometimes, using once, few, many, or a class for an expanded clone.

clone_size	v_call	d_call	j_call	cdr3_nt	cdr3_aa
once	TRBV2	TRBD1	TRBJ1-4	TGTGCCGGCAACCGGGACAGGGAATTCGAAAAACTGTTTTTT	CAGNRDREFEKLFF
few	TRBV7-9	TRBD1	TRBJ1-1	TGTGCCAGCAGCCCGGACAGGGGTTTCACTGAAGCTTTCTTT	CASSPDRGFTEAFF
NA	TRBV2	TRBD2	TRBJ2-3	TGTGCCAGCAGAAATAGCGGGACACACACAGATACGCAGTATTTT	CASRNSGTHTDTQYF
NA	TRBV7-2	NA	TRBJ1-1	TGTGCCAGCAGCGTTGGGGAGACTGAAGCTTTCTTT	CASSVGETEAFF
NA	TRBV10-3	TRBD2	TRBJ2-1	TGTGCCATCAGTGTCACTAGCGGCGAGCAGTTCTTC	CAISVTSGEQFF
NA	TRBV5-4	NA	TRBJ2-7	TGTGCCAGCAGCTTGTCCGGGGTCACGGCGTACGAGCAGTACTTC	CASSLSGVTAYEQYF
NA	TRBV5-4	NA	TRBJ1-1	TGTGCCAGCAGCGGGAGGCAGGGAACTGAAGCTTTCTTT	CASSGRQGTEAFF
NA	TRBV21-1	NA	TRBJ1-1	TGTGCCAGCAGCAAACCAGGGGGCAGGGACGGTACTGAAGCTTTCTTT	CASSKPGGRDGTEAFF
NA	TRBV7-9	TRBD2	TRBJ2-7	TGTGCCAGCAGCTCAGCGGGGGGAGAGCAGTACTTC	CASSSAGGEQYF
NA	TRBV7-2	TRBD1	TRBJ2-7	TGTGCCAGCAGCACTCGGGACAGTTACTACGAGCAGTACTTC	CASSTRDSYYEQYF
few	TRBV29-1	NA	TRBJ2-7	TGCAGCGTTGAAGGCCAGGGGCGACACTACGAGCAGTACTTC	CSVEGQGRHYEQYF
NA	TRBV30	NA	TRBJ1-2	TGTGCCTTCTCCCTACTCAACTATGGCTACACCTTC	CAFSLLNYGYTF
NA	TRBV7-2	NA	TRBJ1-2	TGTGCCAGCAGCGACGGACTTAACTATGGCTACACCTTC	CASSDGLNYGYTF
once	TRBV10-3	NA	TRBJ2-5	TGTGCCATCAGTGAGTCGCCGGGGGAAGAGACCCAGTACTTC	CAISESPGEETQYF
NA	TRBV13	TRBD2	TRBJ2-2	TGTGCCAGCAGCTTAGGACTAGCGGGAGATACCGGGGAGCTGTTTTTT	CASSLGLAGDTGELFF
NA	TRBV6-1	NA	TRBJ1-5	TGTGCCAGCAGTCCCACGGGGGGCAATCAGCCCCAGCATTTT	CASSPTGGNQPQHF
NA	TRBV5-1	NA	TRBJ2-7	TGCGCCAGCAGCATGTCGGAGGCCTCCTACGAGCAGTACTTC	CASSMSEASYEQYF
NA	TRBV5-1	TRBD1	TRBJ1-1	TGCGCCAGCAGTCCCGGGACAGGGAAAGGGGGAGCTTTCTTT	CASSPGTGKGGAFF
NA	TRBV2	NA	TRBJ1-1	TGTGCCAGCAGTCCAAGGACAGCAAACACTGAAGCTTTCTTT	CASSPRTANTEAFF
NA	TRBV10-3	TRBD2	TRBJ2-1	TGTGCCATCAGTGACGGCGGGAGGGCCTTAAATGAGCAGTTCTTC	CAISDGGRALNEQFF
few	TRBV15	TRBD1	TRBJ2-2	TGTGCCACCAGCCCAAGACAGGGGTTGATGGCCGGGGAGCTGTTTTTT	CATSPRQGLMAGELFF
NA	TRBV7-7	TRBD2	TRBJ2-2	TGTGCCAGCAGCTTAAACGGGGGGAGCGGGGAGCTGTTTTTT	CASSLNGGSGELFF
NA	TRBV4-1	TRBD1	TRBJ1-2	TGCGCCAGCAGCCAGACGCCGAACCCCCGGGACAGAAATTATGGCTACACCTTC	CASSQTPNPRDRNYGYTF
NA	TRBV9	TRBD2	TRBJ2-2	TGTGCCAGCAGCGCGGGGGCTAGCGGGATGAGATTGGTCGGGGAGCTGTTTTTT	CASSAGASGMRLVGELFF
NA	TRBV6-1	TRBD2	TRBJ2-5	TGTGCCAGCACCATAGCGGGAGGGCCTCAAGAGACCCAGTACTTC	CASTIAGGPQETQYF
NA	TRBV2	TRBD1	TRBJ2-1	TGTGCCAGCAGTGGAGCCGGGACAGGGGACTTGATGCCCTACAATGAGCAGTTCTTC	CASSGAGTGDLMPYNEQFF
NA	TRBV5-1	TRBD2	TRBJ2-1	TGCGCCAGCAGCTCCGCTAGCGGGGCCTACAATGAGCAGTTCTTC	CASSSASGAYNEQFF
NA	TRBV18	NA	TRBJ1-1	TGTGCCAGCTCTCTGGACAGGAACACTGAAGCTTTCTTT	CASSLDRNTEAFF
once	TRBV5-4	NA	TRBJ1-4	TGTGCCAGCAGCGGCTCCGGGACATTTGAAAAACTGTTTTTT	CASSGSGTFEKLFF
NA	TRBV7-6	NA	TRBJ2-2	TGTGCCAGCAGCTTAGTTGAGGACACCGGGGAGCTGTTTTTT	CASSLVEDTGELFF
NA	TRBV30	NA	TRBJ1-3	TGTGCCTGGAGTGTTTACAGGCAGGCCACTTCTGGAAACACCATATATTTT	CAWSVYRQATSGNTIYF
NA	TRBV10-3	TRBD2	TRBJ2-3	TGTGCCATCAGACCGGGACTAGCGGGACTTTGGGATACGCAGTATTTT	CAIRPGLAGLWDTQYF
once	TRBV5-1	NA	TRBJ1-1	TGCGCCAGCAGCCTAAGAGTAGGGGATCTTGAAGCTTTCTTT	CASSLRVGDLEAFF
few	TRBV11-2	NA	TRBJ2-4	TGTGCCAGCAGCTTATTCTCCGGGCAGGGCAAACTAGCCAAAAACATTCAGTACTTC	CASSLFSGQGKLAKNIQYF
few	TRBV15	TRBD1	TRBJ2-3	TGTGCCACCAGCCGGGACAGGGTGGGAGATACGCAGTATTTT	CATSRDRVGDTQYF
NA	TRBV6-1	NA	TRBJ1-5	TGTGCCAGCAGTGTCCTTGCAGGGATGAGCAATCAGCCCCAGCATTTT	CASSVLAGMSNQPQHF
NA	TRBV11-3	NA	TRBJ2-3	TGTGCCAGCAGCGGCGGCCCCACAGATACGCAGTATTTT	CASSGGPTDTQYF
few	TRBV6-5	TRBD1	TRBJ2-1	TGTGCCAGCAGTCGGGACAGCATCGTCAATGAGCAGTTCTTC	CASSRDSIVNEQFF
once	TRBV9	TRBD1	TRBJ1-4	TGTGCCAGCAGCGTAGTGCCGGGGAGATGTGAGGACAGGGTTACTAATGAAAAACTGTTTTTT	CASSVVPGRCEDRVTNEKLFF
NA	TRBV15	NA	TRBJ2-7	TGTGCCACCAGCAGAGATCTTACACAGATACAGTACTTC	CATSRDLTQIQYF
few	TRBV29-1	NA	TRBJ1-1	TGCAGCGGGCAGAACACTGAAGCTTTCTTT	CSGQNTEAFF
NA	TRBV6-1	TRBD1	TRBJ1-5	TGTGCCAGCAGTGAAAGGACAGGGGCTGGGAATCAGCCCCAGCATTTT	CASSERTGAGNQPQHF
NA	TRBV10-3	TRBD1	TRBJ1-2	TGTGCCATCAGTGCCGGGACAGATAACTATGGCTACACCTTC	CAISAGTDNYGYTF
once	TRBV19	NA	TRBJ2-7	TGTGCCAGTAGTATAACACCAGCGAGCGAGCAGTACTTC	CASSITPASEQYF
NA	TRBV9	TRBD1	TRBJ1-4	TGTGCCAGCAGCGTAGGACAGGGACAAGTACATGAAAAACTGTTTTTT	CASSVGQGQVHEKLFF
NA	TRBV18	TRBD1	TRBJ2-3	TGTGCCAGCTCACCAGGGACAGGGGGTATCGGAGCAGATACGCAGTATTTT	CASSPGTGGIGADTQYF
NA	TRBV30	NA	TRBJ2-7	TGTGCCTGGAGTGTTCGGGGGAGGTACGAGCAGTACTTC	CAWSVRGRYEQYF
NA	TRBV29-1	TRBD1	TRBJ1-3	TGCAGCGTCTTCAGGGGGCGACTCTCTGGAAACACCATATATTTT	CSVFRGRLSGNTIYF
NA	TRBV5-1	NA	TRBJ2-1	TGCGCCAGCAGCCTCCTCGGGACAACCCTGAGCAATGAGCAGTTCTTC	CASSLLGTTLSNEQFF
NA	TRBV6-1	TRBD1	TRBJ2-7	TGTGCCAGCAGTGAAAAGGGACAGGGTTGGAGCGGGGACTACGAGCAGTACTTC	CASSEKGQGWSGDYEQYF
NA	TRBV2	TRBD1	TRBJ2-3	TGTGCCAGCAGAAGAGGAGGCTCGGGGACAGGGGGCACAGATACGCAGTATTTT	CASRRGGSGTGGTDTQYF
NA	TRBV4-1	TRBD2	TRBJ2-2	TGCGCCAGCAGCCAAGATTGGGGGAGGGCCGAAAAAACAACCGGGGAGCTGTTTTTT	CASSQDWGRAEKTTGELFF
few	TRBV10-2	TRBD1	TRBJ1-1	TGCGCCAGCAGTGAGACGACAGGGGGCACTGAAGCTTTCTTT	CASSETTGGTEAFF
few	TRBV5-1	NA	TRBJ1-1	TGCGCCAGCAGCTTGGAGAAACACCCAGCTTTCTTT	CASSLEKHPAFF
once	TRBV4-1	NA	TRBJ1-1	TGCGCCAGCAGCCAAGAACCAGGGGACGGTCGTGAAGCTTTCTTT	CASSQEPGDGREAFF
NA	TRBV5-6	NA	TRBJ2-3	TGTGCCAGCAGCCGTGGGACTAGCACAGATACGCAGTATTTT	CASSRGTSTDTQYF
NA	TRBV7-6	NA	TRBJ2-3	TGTGCCAGCAGCTTAGGGAGGGGCAACACAGATACGCAGTATTTT	CASSLGRGNTDTQYF